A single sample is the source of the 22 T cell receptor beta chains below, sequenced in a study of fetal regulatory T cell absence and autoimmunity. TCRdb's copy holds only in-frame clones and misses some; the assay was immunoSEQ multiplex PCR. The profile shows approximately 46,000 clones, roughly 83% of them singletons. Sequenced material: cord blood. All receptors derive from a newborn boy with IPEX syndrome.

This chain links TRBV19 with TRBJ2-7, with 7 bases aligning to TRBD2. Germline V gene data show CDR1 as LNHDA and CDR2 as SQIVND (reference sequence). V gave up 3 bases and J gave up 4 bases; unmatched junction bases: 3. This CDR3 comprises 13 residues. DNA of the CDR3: TGTGCCAGTAGTATTGGGGGGGGGTACGAGCAGTACTTC. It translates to CASSIGGGYEQYF.

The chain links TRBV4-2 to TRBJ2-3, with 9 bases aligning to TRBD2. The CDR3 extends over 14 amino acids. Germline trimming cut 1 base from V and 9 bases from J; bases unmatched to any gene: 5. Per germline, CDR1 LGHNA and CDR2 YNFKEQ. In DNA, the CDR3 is TGTGCCAGCAGCCAAGGCGGGAGGGCCGGAACGCAGTATTTT. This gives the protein CASSQGGRAGTQYF.

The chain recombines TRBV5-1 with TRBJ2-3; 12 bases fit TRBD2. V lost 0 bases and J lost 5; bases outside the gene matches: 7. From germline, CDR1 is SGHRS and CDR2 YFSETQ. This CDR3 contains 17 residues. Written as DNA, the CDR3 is TGCGCCAGCAGCTTGGCGCTAGCGGGGGGGCTTGAAGATACGCAGTATTTT. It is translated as CASSLALAGGLEDTQYF.

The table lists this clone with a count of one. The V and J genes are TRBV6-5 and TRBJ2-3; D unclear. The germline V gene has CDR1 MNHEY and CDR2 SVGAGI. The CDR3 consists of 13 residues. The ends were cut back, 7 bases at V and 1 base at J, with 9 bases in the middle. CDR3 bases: TGTGCCAGCACCGTGACCGGCACAGATACGCAGTATTTT. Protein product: CASTVTGTDTQYF.

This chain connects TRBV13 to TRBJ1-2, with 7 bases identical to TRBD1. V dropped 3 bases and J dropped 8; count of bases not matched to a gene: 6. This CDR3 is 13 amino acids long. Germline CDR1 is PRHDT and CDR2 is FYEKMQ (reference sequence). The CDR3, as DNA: TGTGCCAGCAGCTTCAACAGGGGCGGCGGCTACACCTTC. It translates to CASSFNRGGGYTF.

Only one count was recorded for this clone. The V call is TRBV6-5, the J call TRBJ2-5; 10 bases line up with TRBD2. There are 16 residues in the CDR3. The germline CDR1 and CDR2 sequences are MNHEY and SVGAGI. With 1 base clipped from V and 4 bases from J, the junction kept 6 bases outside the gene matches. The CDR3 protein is CASSYYLAGVRETQYF. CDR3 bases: TGTGCCAGCAGTTACTACCTAGCGGGGGTACGAGAGACCCAGTACTTC.

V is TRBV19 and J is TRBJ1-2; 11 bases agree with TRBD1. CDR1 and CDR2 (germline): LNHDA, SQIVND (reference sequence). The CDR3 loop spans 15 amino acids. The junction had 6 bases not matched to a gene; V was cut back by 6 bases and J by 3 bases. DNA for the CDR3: TGTGCCAGTAGCCCCTGGACAGGGGGCGACTATGGCTACACCTTC. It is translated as CASSPWTGGDYGYTF.

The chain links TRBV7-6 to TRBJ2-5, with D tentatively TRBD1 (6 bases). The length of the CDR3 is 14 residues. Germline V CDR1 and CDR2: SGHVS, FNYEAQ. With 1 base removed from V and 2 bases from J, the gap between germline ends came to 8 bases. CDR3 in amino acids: CASSLEDRQETQYF. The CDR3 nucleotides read TGTGCCAGCAGCTTAGAGGACAGACAAGAGACCCAGTACTTC.

The CDR3 nucleotides read TGCAGGCAAGTTACAGGGGTTCCCTACGAGCAGTACTTC. Amino acids: CRQVTGVPYEQYF. The J gene is TRBJ2-7, the V gene TRBV29-1; 7 bases align to TRBD1. In germline, CDR1 is SQVTM, CDR2 ANQGSEA. The CDR3 has 13 residues.

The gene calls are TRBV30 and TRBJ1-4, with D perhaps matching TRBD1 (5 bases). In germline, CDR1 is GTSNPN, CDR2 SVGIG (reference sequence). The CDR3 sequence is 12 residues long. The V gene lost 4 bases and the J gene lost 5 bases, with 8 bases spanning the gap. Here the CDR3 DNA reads TGTGCCTGGAACCAGGGAAATGAAAAACTGTTTTTT. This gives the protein CAWNQGNEKLFF.

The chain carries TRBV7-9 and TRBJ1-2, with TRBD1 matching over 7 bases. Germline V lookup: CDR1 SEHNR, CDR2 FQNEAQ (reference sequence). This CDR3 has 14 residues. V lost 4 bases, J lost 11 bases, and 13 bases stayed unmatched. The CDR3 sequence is CASSSPRQGPEYTF. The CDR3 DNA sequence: TGTGCCAGCAGCTCCCCGCGACAGGGACCCGAATACACCTTC.

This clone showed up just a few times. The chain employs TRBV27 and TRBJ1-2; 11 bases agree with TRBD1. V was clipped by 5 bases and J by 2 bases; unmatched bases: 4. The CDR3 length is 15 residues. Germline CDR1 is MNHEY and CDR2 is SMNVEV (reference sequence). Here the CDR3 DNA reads TGTGCCAGCAGTCGAGGGACAGGGGGAAACTATGGCTACACCTTC. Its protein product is CASSRGTGGNYGYTF.

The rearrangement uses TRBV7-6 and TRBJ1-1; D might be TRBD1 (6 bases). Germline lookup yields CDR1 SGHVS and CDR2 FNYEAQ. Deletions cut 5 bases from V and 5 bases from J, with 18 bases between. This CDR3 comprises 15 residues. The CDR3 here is CASSPTAGERTEAFF. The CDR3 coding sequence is TGTGCCAGCAGCCCGACGGCAGGGGAAAGGACTGAAGCTTTCTTT.

CDR3 sequence (DNA): TGTGCCAGCAGCTTAAGGGGTCAGCCCCAGCATTTT. Amino acid sequence: CASSLRGQPQHF. The V and J genes are TRBV7-2 and TRBJ1-5; D might be TRBD1 (5 bases). This CDR3 is built from 12 residues. Germline V gene data show CDR1 as SGHTA and CDR2 as FQGNSA. The ends were cut back, 2 bases at V and 6 bases at J, with 5 bases in the middle.

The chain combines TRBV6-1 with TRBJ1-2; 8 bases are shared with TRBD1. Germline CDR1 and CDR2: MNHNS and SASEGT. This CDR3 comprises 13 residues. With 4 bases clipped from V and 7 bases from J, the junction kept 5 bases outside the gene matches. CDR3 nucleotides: TGTGCCAGCAGTGCCGACAGGGGAGTTGGCTACACCTTC. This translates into CASSADRGVGYTF.

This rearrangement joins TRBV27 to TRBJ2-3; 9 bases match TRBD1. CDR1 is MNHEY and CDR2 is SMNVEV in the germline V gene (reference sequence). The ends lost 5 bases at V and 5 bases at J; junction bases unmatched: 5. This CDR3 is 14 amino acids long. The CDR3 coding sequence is TGTGCCAGCAGTCTTCGACAGGGGGGAGATACGCAGTATTTT. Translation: CASSLRQGGDTQYF.

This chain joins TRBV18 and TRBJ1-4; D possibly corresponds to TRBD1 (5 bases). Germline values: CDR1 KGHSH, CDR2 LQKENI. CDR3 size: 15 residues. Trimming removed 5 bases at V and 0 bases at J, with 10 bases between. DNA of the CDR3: TGTGCCAGCTCATCAACAGGAGCAACTAATGAAAAACTGTTTTTT. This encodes CASSSTGATNEKLFF.

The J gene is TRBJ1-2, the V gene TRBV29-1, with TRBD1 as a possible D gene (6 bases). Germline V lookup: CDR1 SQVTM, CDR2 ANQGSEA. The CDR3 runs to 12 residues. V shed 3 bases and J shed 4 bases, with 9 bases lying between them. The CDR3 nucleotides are TGCAGCGTTGATGAGGGGGGCTATGGCTACACCTTC. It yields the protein CSVDEGGYGYTF.

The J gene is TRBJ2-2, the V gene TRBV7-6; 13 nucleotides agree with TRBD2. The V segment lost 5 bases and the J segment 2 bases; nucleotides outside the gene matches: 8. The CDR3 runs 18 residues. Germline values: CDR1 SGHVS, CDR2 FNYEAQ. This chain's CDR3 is CASSLWTSGRLNTGELFF. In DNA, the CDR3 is TGTGCCAGCAGCCTTTGGACTAGCGGGAGATTAAACACCGGGGAGCTGTTTTTT.

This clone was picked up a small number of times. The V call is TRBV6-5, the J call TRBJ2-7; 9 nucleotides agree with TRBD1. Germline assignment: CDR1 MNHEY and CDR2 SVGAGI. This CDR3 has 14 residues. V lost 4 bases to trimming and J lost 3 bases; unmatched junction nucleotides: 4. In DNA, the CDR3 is TGTGCCAGCAGTTTCGGGACAGGGAGCTACGAGCAGTACTTC. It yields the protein CASSFGTGSYEQYF.

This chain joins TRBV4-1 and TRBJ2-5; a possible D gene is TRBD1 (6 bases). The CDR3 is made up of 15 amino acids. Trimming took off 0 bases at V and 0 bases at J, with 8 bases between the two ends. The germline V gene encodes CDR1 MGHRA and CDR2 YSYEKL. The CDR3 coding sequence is TGCGCCAGCAGCCAAGATCAGGGGTACCAAGAGACCCAGTACTTC. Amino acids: CASSQDQGYQETQYF.

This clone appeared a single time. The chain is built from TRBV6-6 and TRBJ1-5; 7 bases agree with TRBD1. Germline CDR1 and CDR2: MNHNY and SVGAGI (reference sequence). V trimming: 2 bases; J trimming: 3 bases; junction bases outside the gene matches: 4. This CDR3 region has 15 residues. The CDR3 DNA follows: TGTGCCAGCAGTTACCGAGGACAGGCCAATCAGCCCCAGCATTTT. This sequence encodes CASSYRGQANQPQHF.